This T cell receptor beta chain was observed in a study of shared clonotypes between healthy human individuals. Study at large: Aged between 18 and 49, the donors were two women and three men.

Here immunoSEQ multiplex PCR was the method, and the copy in TCRdb shows in-frame clones only, minus some. The repertoire has approximately 2.1 million clones, more than 80% of them found once; the top ten carry about 0.41%. Trimming removed 5 bases from V and 4 bases from J; junction bases left unmatched: 8. Per the germline V gene, CDR1 is LNHDA and CDR2 is SQIVND (reference sequence). This CDR3 is built from 16 residues. All the donors were Caucasian adults who lived in Nashville, Tennessee. In regard to this clone: What it binds is not known.

Study outcomes and limitations: Rarefaction indicated that sorted-subset sequencing remained incomplete although depth was large. What naive subsets generally showed was a larger estimated richness than memory subsets showed.

The clonotype originates from a man in his late teens or twenties in good health. Some clones in this sample may be carry-over from other donors' samples. This sequence joins TRBV19 and TRBJ1-5, with 10 bases that match TRBD1. The specimen sequenced was naive CD4+ T cells from PBMCs. Subset specified: CD45RA+ positively selected. The CDR3 protein is CASSGTGTGANQPQHF. The DNA of the CDR3 is TGTGCCAGTAGTGGTACGGGGACAGGGGCAAATCAGCCCCAGCATTTT.